The following is a T cell receptor beta chain sequence with its context. All donors were healthy HIV-negative adults lacking recent acute infections or vaccinations. Per the study methods: ImmunoSEQ output held junction-only sequences without quality scores, so filtering differed. Data came from immunoSEQ multiplex PCR; TCRdb stores just in-frame clones and leaves some out. V, J and clone size reflect that table, while D and trimming were determined from the DNA. The data hold fewer than 2.5 million clones, with under 95% observed a single time. The source of the sample is a study of shared clonotypes between healthy human individuals. As for the study in general: Per-donor plates numbered three CD4 naive, three CD4 memory, two CD8 naive and one CD8 memory.

Sequencing used naive CD4+ T cells from PBMCs. Subset denoted: CD45RA+ positively selected. The sequence was obtained from a man younger than 30 in good health. Some clones in this sample may be carry-over from other donors' samples.

For the CDR3, the DNA is TGCGCCAGCAGCTTGTACGGAAGCTCCTACAATGAGCAGTTCTTC. Translating it yields CASSLYGSSYNEQFF. This chain joins TRBV5-1 and TRBJ2-1, with D uncertain. This CDR3 comprises 15 residues. Germline CDR1 reads SGHRS; CDR2 reads YFSETQ. Trimming took 1 base from V and 0 from J, leaving 8 bases between them. Variable domain in full (rest from reference TRBV5-1 and TRBJ2-1): KAGVTQTPRYLIKTRGQQVTLSCSPISGHRSVSWYQQTPGQGLQFLFEYFSETQRNKGNFPGRFSGRQFSNSRSEMNVSTLELGDSALYLCASSLYGSSYNEQFFGPGTRLTVL.